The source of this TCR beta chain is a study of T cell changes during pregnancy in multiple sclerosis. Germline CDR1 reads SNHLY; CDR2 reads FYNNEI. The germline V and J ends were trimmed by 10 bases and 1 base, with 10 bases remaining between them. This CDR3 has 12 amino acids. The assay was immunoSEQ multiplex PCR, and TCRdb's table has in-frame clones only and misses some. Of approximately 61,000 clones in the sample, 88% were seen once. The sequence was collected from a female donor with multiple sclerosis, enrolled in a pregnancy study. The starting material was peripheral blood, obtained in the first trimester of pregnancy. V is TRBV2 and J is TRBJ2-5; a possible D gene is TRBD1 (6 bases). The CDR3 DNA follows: TGTGCCACGACAGGCAGCCAAGAGACCCAGTACTTC. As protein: CATTGSQETQYF.